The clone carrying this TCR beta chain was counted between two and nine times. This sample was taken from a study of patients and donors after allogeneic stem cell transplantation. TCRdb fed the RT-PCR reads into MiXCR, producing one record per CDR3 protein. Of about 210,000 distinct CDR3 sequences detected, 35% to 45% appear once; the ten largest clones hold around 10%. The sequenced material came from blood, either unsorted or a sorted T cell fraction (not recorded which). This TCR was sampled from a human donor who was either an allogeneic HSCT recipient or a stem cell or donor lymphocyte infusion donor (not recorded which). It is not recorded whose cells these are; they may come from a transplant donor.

The chain's CDR3 is CASSADNYGYTF. In DNA form, the CDR3 reads TGCGCCAGCAGCGCCGACAACTATGGCTACACCTTC. The chain has TRBV5-1 and TRBJ1-2; D is unclear. Trimming shortened V by 4 bases and J by 2 bases, and 6 bases separated the two germline ends. Per germline, CDR1 SGHRS and CDR2 YFSETQ. The CDR3 length is 12 residues.